A single sample is the source of the 10 T cell receptor beta chains below, sequenced in a study of cytomegalovirus exposure and HLA in healthy donors. Primers for the PCR totalled 60 Vbeta and 13 Jbeta. Data came from immunoSEQ multiplex PCR; TCRdb stores just in-frame clones and leaves some out. The sample yields 210,000 or so clones, 76% seen once. The sample consisted of PBMCs. The receptors were gathered from a man aged 18 to 35 in good health and CMV-seronegative.

V gene TRBV10-1 combines with J gene TRBJ2-7; the D gene is possibly TRBD1 (7 bases). The CDR3 is 14 residues long. The V end lost 4 bases, the J end lost 2 bases, and 12 bases lay between the germline ends. Germline V CDR1 and CDR2: WNHNN, SYGVQD (reference sequence). The CDR3 nucleotides read TGCGCCAGCAGTGGCGGGACAGCCACCTACGAGCAGTACTTC. Translation: CASSGGTATYEQYF.

The rearrangement uses TRBV28 and TRBJ1-5; D not certain. CDR1 and CDR2 (germline): MDHEN, SYDVKM. V lost 2 bases and J lost 6, with 20 bases in between. This CDR3 region has 17 residues. DNA for the CDR3: TGTGCCAGCAGTTTAAGGGAGCGCTACGGAGGTCGTCAGCCCCAGCATTTT. This codes for CASSLRERYGGRQPQHF.

This clone has just a few counts. The chain carries TRBV10-3 and TRBJ2-3; 8 bases match TRBD2. The CDR3 contains 16 residues. From germline, CDR1 is ENHRY and CDR2 SYGVKD. V trimming: 2 bases; J trimming: 2 bases; junction bases outside the gene matches: 6. The CDR3 bases are TGTGCCATCAGTGAGGTAGGAGGACTAGCCACAGATACGCAGTATTTT. This gives the protein CAISEVGGLATDTQYF.

The rearrangement links TRBV29-1 to TRBJ2-5; D possibly corresponds to TRBD1 (6 bases). With 7 bases removed from V and 3 bases from J, the gap between germline ends came to 15 bases. CDR1 is SQVTM and CDR2 is ANQGSEA in the germline V gene. This CDR3 is built from 13 residues. Here the CDR3 DNA reads TGCAGCGCCGCTCGACAGGTAGAAGAGACCCAGTACTTC. Translating it yields CSAARQVEETQYF.

Remarks on this clone: The sample carries other DNA sequences with the same CDR3. The rearrangement uses TRBV2 and TRBJ2-6; 13 nucleotides match TRBD2. Germline V lookup: CDR1 SNHLY, CDR2 FYNNEI. J gave up 0 bases and V 7 bases, and 3 bases lay outside the gene matches. The CDR3 spans 17 residues. The CDR3 DNA sequence: TGTGCCAGCACCCGACTAGCGGGAGGCTCTGGGGCCAACGTCCTGACTTTC. This encodes CASTRLAGGSGANVLTF.

The rearrangement links TRBV2 to TRBJ2-3; TRBD2 matches at 11 bases. Unmatched junction bases numbered 6, after V lost 9 bases and J lost 4 bases. Germline CDR1 is SNHLY and CDR2 is FYNNEI. The CDR3 runs to 14 residues. CDR3 sequence (DNA): TGTGCCAGTGAACTAGCGGGAGTAGCAGATACGCAGTATTTT. This encodes CASELAGVADTQYF.

This chain uses TRBV4-1 with TRBJ1-4; tentatively, D is TRBD1 (6 bases). This CDR3 region has 14 residues. Germline values: CDR1 MGHRA, CDR2 YSYEKL. V was shortened by 3 bases and J by 8 bases, with 13 bases between the two germline ends. In DNA form, the CDR3 reads TGCGCCAGCAGCCAGCCCAGGGACAAAGAAAAACTGTTTTTT. Protein sequence: CASSQPRDKEKLFF.

The gene calls are TRBV5-1 and TRBJ1-1; D is uncertain. The CDR3 is 13 residues long. From germline, CDR1 is SGHRS and CDR2 YFSETQ. V was trimmed by 1 base and J by 1 base, leaving 5 bases between them. The CDR3 region is CASSLWQNTEAFF. DNA of the CDR3: TGCGCCAGCAGCTTGTGGCAGAACACTGAAGCTTTCTTT.

The genes are TRBV7-9 and TRBJ2-5, with a weak D call TRBD2 (6 bases). V was trimmed by 1 base and J by 7 bases, leaving 13 bases between them. The germline gives CDR1 SEHNR, CDR2 FQNEAQ (reference sequence). The CDR3 loop spans 14 amino acids. CDR3 residues: CASSLGLEVVTQYF. CDR3 DNA sequence: TGTGCCAGCAGCTTAGGACTAGAAGTTGTGACCCAGTACTTC.

This clone is a singleton in its sample. J is TRBJ2-2 and V is TRBV21-1; TRBD2 is the table's D call, not checked against the DNA. TRBV21-1 is shown as a pseudogene. The CDR3 length is 15 residues. CDR3 coding DNA: TGTGCCAGCAGCAAAGGTGGGGGCGGGGGCGGGGAGCTGTTTTTT. It is translated as CASSKGGGGGGELFF.